This entry describes one TCR beta chain. The record originates from a study of CD8 T cells in Susac syndrome. A quantity of about 0.5 to 1 ug RNA underwent reverse transcription using random hexamers. A multiplex approach, immunoSEQ multiplex PCR, amplified TCR beta CDR3 across 54 Vbeta and 13 Jbeta. TCRdb called the immunoSEQ multiplex PCR reads again in MiXCR, with one record for every CDR3 protein. The top ten hold approximately 0.088% of the sample, which has 200,000 or so distinct CDR3 sequences, approximately 95% seen once. TEMRA cells were FACS-enriched, while CD8+ and CD4+ T cells were negatively isolated. The CDR3 runs to 12 residues. Trimming pared 1 base from V and 5 bases from J, leaving 8 bases between. Germline V gives CDR1 DFQATT, CDR2 SNEGSKA (reference sequence).

This TCR was sampled from a human donor with multiple sclerosis. J is TRBJ2-5 and V is TRBV20-1; the D gene is possibly TRBD1 (6 bases). The sample consisted of CD4+ T cells from PBMCs. The CDR3 sequence: CSARGGLETQYF. CDR3 nucleotides: TGCAGTGCTAGAGGGGGGCTCGAGACCCAGTACTTC.